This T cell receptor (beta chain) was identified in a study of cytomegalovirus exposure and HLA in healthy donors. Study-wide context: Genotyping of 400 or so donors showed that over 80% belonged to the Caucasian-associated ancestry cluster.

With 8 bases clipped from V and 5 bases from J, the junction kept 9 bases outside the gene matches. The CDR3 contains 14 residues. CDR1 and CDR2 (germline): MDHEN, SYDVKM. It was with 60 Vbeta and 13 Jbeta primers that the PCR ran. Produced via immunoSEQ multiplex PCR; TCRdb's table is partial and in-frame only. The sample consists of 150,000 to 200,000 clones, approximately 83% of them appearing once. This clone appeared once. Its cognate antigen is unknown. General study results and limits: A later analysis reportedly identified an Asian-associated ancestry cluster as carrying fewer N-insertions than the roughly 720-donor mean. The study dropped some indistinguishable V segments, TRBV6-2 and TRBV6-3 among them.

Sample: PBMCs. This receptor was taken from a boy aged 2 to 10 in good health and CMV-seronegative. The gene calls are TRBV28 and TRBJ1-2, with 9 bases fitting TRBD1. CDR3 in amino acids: CASGKTGGPYGYTF. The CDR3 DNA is TGTGCCAGCGGAAAAACAGGGGGCCCGTATGGCTACACCTTC.